A single sample gave rise to the 24 T cell receptor beta chains below, sequenced in a study of cytomegalovirus exposure and HLA in healthy donors. A multiplex PCR was run with 60 Vbeta primers and 13 Jbeta primers. The repertoire was sequenced with immunoSEQ multiplex PCR; TCRdb's copy has only in-frame clones and lacks some. The table lists around 150,000 clones, around 63% of them singletons. The sample consisted of PBMCs. These receptor sequences come from a human donor in good health.

V and J are TRBV9 and TRBJ2-3; D is possibly TRBD2 (6 bases). CDR3 length: 18 amino acids. V lost 0 bases, J lost 1 base, and 18 bases lay in between. Germline loops: CDR1 SGDLS, CDR2 YYNGEE. The CDR3 here is CASSVAPLLARGTDTQYF. The CDR3 region has the DNA TGTGCCAGCAGCGTAGCCCCACTACTAGCACGTGGCACAGATACGCAGTATTTT.

This clone was observed a handful of times. The chain combines TRBV4-1 with TRBJ2-7, with D tentatively TRBD1 (6 bases). Germline V gives CDR1 MGHRA, CDR2 YSYEKL. This CDR3 comprises 15 residues. The germline V and J ends were trimmed by 0 bases and 6 bases, with 15 bases remaining between them. The CDR3: CASSQDLGARGEQYF. CDR3 DNA sequence: TGCGCCAGCAGCCAAGATTTGGGGGCCCGGGGCGAGCAGTACTTC.

Here the CDR3 reads CASSLGGVLDEQYF. DNA of the CDR3: TGCGCCAGCAGCTTGGGGGGCGTTTTGGACGAGCAGTACTTC. This chain connects TRBV5-1 to TRBJ2-7; TRBD1 might be the D (5 bases). Germline loops: CDR1 SGHRS, CDR2 YFSETQ. Trimming took 0 bases from V and 5 from J, leaving 12 bases between them. The CDR3 is 14 residues long.

The chain links TRBV6-6 to TRBJ2-1; D remains ambiguous. This CDR3 is built from 11 residues. Trimming removed 6 bases from V and 10 bases from J, with 10 bases in between. Germline V CDR1 and CDR2: MNHNY, SVGAGI (reference sequence). The CDR3 coding sequence is TGTGCCAGCAGCCGCCAAGAGGAGCAGTTCTTC. Translation gives CASSRQEEQFF.

This chain joins TRBV28 and TRBJ1-5; no reliable D call. CDR1 is MDHEN, CDR2 SYDVKM, per germline. The CDR3 covers 14 residues. V was trimmed by 6 bases and J by 9 bases, leaving 18 bases between them. The CDR3 spells CASRDYGGSGPQHF. CDR3 in DNA: TGTGCCAGCAGAGATTATGGTGGGTCGGGGCCCCAGCATTTT.

Remarks on this clone: A read error may produce the germline difference seen at one junction end. The chain employs TRBV7-6 and TRBJ2-7; TRBD2 matches at 7 bases. This CDR3 contains 15 residues. Germline values: CDR1 SGHVS, CDR2 FNYEAQ. The CDR3 sequence: CASSFQPSGLRERYF. Written as DNA, the CDR3 is TGTGCCAGCAGCTTTCAACCCTCAGGTCTGCGGGAGCGGTACTTC.

The rearrangement uses TRBV6-4 and TRBJ2-2; D not certain. The CDR3 contains 12 residues. Germline CDR1 is MRHNA and CDR2 is SNTAGT. Trimming took off 7 bases at V and 4 bases at J, with 7 bases between the two ends. The CDR3 reads CASKASTGELFF. The CDR3 bases are TGTGCCAGCAAAGCTAGCACCGGGGAGCTGTTTTTT.

J is TRBJ2-7 and V is TRBV6-6, with TRBD1 matching over 8 bases. Trimming at V came to 4 bases and at J to 2 bases, leaving 7 bases not matched to a gene. CDR3 size: 15 residues. Germline lookup yields CDR1 MNHNY and CDR2 SVGAGI (reference sequence). CDR3 bases: TGTGCCAGCAGTTCCGGACAGGGTGGGACCTACGAGCAGTACTTC. Its translation: CASSSGQGGTYEQYF.

V usage is TRBV4-1 and J usage is TRBJ2-3, with TRBD1 as a possible D gene (6 bases). Trimming shortened V by 1 base and J by 3 bases, and 11 bases separated the two germline ends. Germline lookup yields CDR1 MGHRA and CDR2 YSYEKL. This CDR3 has 15 residues. The CDR3 region is CASSQGQVRTDTQYF. DNA for the CDR3: TGCGCCAGCAGCCAAGGACAGGTTCGTACAGATACGCAGTATTTT.

V gene TRBV9 combines with J gene TRBJ2-7, with 11 bases fitting TRBD2. Looked up from germline, CDR1 is SGDLS and CDR2 is YYNGEE. The CDR3 extends over 14 amino acids. The V segment lost 4 bases and the J segment 4 bases; nucleotides outside the gene matches: 4. CDR3 DNA sequence: TGTGCCAGCAGCCCTAGCGGGAGGTGGTACGAGCAGTACTTC. This translates into CASSPSGRWYEQYF.

The genes are TRBV29-1 and TRBJ2-7, with unresolved D. V was shortened by 0 bases and J by 5 bases, with 8 bases between the two germline ends. Germline V gives CDR1 SQVTM, CDR2 ANQGSEA. The CDR3 loop spans 12 amino acids. In DNA, the CDR3 is TGCAGCGTTGAAGATAGCCGCGACGAGCAGTACTTC. As protein: CSVEDSRDEQYF.

A single count supports this clone. The V and J genes are TRBV13 and TRBJ2-7; D unclear. Germline CDR1 is PRHDT and CDR2 is FYEKMQ (reference sequence). The CDR3 runs 12 residues. Trimming stripped 4 bases from V and 6 bases from J, with 10 bases between. CDR3: CASSYRPGEQYF. In nucleotides, the CDR3 is TGTGCCAGCAGCTACCGGCCGGGCGAGCAGTACTTC.

Regarding this clone: One end of the junction does not line up with germline, which may come from a read error. The chain carries TRBV7-7 and TRBJ2-5, with 9 bases identical to TRBD2. This CDR3 is 17 amino acids long. Looked up from germline, CDR1 is SSHAT and CDR2 is FNYEAQ (reference sequence). CDR3 protein: CASSLTLAGWGKETQYF. CDR3 nucleotide sequence: TGTGCTAGCAGCTTAACCCTAGCGGGGTGGGGGAAAGAGACCCAGTACTTC.

Only a few counts were recorded for this clone. The chain combines TRBV12-5 with TRBJ2-5, with 10 bases fitting TRBD2. Trimming cost V 3 bases and J 5 bases; bases outside gene matches: 6. This CDR3 region has 15 residues. The germline V gene has CDR1 LGHNT and CDR2 FRNRAP. Written as DNA, the CDR3 is TGTGCTAGTGGTTTCTCTAGCGGGAGACTTGAGACCCAGTACTTC. It translates to CASGFSSGRLETQYF.

The chain employs TRBV28 and TRBJ1-4, with a weak D call TRBD1 (5 bases). Between the trimmed V and J ends, which lost 2 bases and 3 bases, there was a span of 7 bases. In germline, CDR1 is MDHEN, CDR2 SYDVKM. The CDR3 covers 14 residues. CDR3 protein: CASSLVGPNEKLFF. Here the CDR3 DNA reads TGTGCCAGCAGTTTAGTGGGGCCTAATGAAAAACTGTTTTTT.

The chain couples TRBV15 to TRBJ2-2, with 7 positions matching TRBD1. Germline assignment: CDR1 LNHNV and CDR2 YYDKDF (reference sequence). Unmatched junction bases numbered 4, after V lost 4 bases and J lost 2 bases. This CDR3 comprises 15 residues. CDR3 DNA sequence: TGTGCCACCAGCACCCGGACAGGAAACACCGGGGAGCTGTTTTTT. Translating gives CATSTRTGNTGELFF. Filled out from reference TRBV15 and TRBJ2-2, the complete variable domain reads DAMVIQNPRYQVTQFGKPVTLSCSQTLNHNVMYWYQQKSSQAPKLLFHYYDKDFNNEADTPDNFQSRRPNTSFCFLDIRSPGLGDTAMYLCATSTRTGNTGELFFGEGSRLTVL.

The V and J genes are TRBV6-1 and TRBJ2-7; D might be TRBD2 (5 bases). CDR3 length: 14 amino acids. V dropped 5 bases and J dropped 4 bases, with 15 bases sitting between them. From germline, CDR1 is MNHNS and CDR2 SASEGT. This chain's CDR3 is CASSPRVNSYEQYF. CDR3 nucleotide sequence: TGTGCCAGCAGTCCGCGGGTCAATTCATACGAGCAGTACTTC.

The rearrangement uses TRBV6-6 and TRBJ2-5; 7 bases line up with TRBD1. Germline lookup yields CDR1 MNHNY and CDR2 SVGAGI (reference sequence). After removal of 8 bases from V and 0 bases from J, the junction contained 6 bases not matched to a gene. The CDR3 is 14 amino acids. CDR3 sequence (DNA): TGTGCCAGCCAGCGGACAGGCCACCAAGAGACCCAGTACTTC. Protein: CASQRTGHQETQYF.

V and J are TRBV4-2 and TRBJ1-3; 8 positions match TRBD1. J was trimmed by 9 bases and V by 0 bases; bases with no gene match: 7. Per the germline V gene, CDR1 is LGHNA and CDR2 is YNFKEQ. The CDR3 extends over 15 amino acids. Here the CDR3 reads CASSQDRQGRTTIYF. In nucleotides, the CDR3 is TGTGCCAGCAGCCAAGACAGACAGGGGAGGACCACCATATATTTT.

V and J are TRBV18 and TRBJ2-2, with TRBD2 as a possible D gene (5 bases). The V gene's germline CDR1 is KGHSH and CDR2 LQKENI. Deletions cut 3 bases from V and 3 bases from J, with 11 bases between. CDR3 size: 15 residues. CDR3 loop: CASSPTARDTGELFF. CDR3 coding DNA: TGTGCCAGCTCACCGACTGCGAGGGACACCGGGGAGCTGTTTTTT.

This chain links TRBV6-5 with TRBJ1-2; the D gene is possibly TRBD1 (6 bases). V was clipped by 6 bases and J by 6 bases, with 17 bases between them. The V gene's germline CDR1 is MNHEY and CDR2 SVGAGI. This CDR3 has 14 residues. The CDR3 DNA sequence: TGTGCCAGCAGCTTACAGGGTCTCGGCGATGGCTACACCTTC. This codes for CASSLQGLGDGYTF.

V usage is TRBV9 and J usage is TRBJ1-5; 9 bases are shared with TRBD1. Losses at the gene ends were 0 bases for V and 11 bases for J; bases not matched to a gene: 6. CDR1 is SGDLS and CDR2 is YYNGEE in the germline V gene. The CDR3 sequence is 14 residues long. The CDR3 region is CASSVGGQGESQHF. As DNA, the CDR3 is TGTGCCAGCAGCGTAGGGGGACAGGGAGAGTCCCAGCATTTT.

The CDR3, as DNA: TGTGCCAGCAGTTCCCCCCCCGGGACAGGGGGTCGGCAGTACTTC. Translated, it gives CASSSPPGTGGRQYF. The V gene is TRBV6-5, the J gene TRBJ2-7, with 11 bases lining up with TRBD1. The trim removed 4 bases at V and 9 bases at J, leaving 11 bases unmatched. This CDR3 comprises 15 residues. Per the germline V gene, CDR1 is MNHEY and CDR2 is SVGAGI.

The V gene is TRBV5-5, the J gene TRBJ1-1; a weak D match, TRBD1 (5 bases). This CDR3 contains 13 residues. Germline-derived CDR1 and CDR2 are SGHKS and YYEKEE (reference sequence). The germline V and J ends were trimmed by 4 bases and 0 bases, with 7 bases remaining between them. The DNA for the CDR3 is TGTGCCAGCAGCGTGACAGTGAACACTGAAGCTTTCTTT. This sequence encodes CASSVTVNTEAFF.